This T cell receptor (beta chain) is from a study of T-cell reconstitution after alpha-beta-depleted transplantation in children. This sample's TCRbeta library carried unique molecular identifier barcodes. TCRdb re-derived calls from the PCR reads in MiXCR, one entry per CDR3 protein. The sample has hundreds of thousands of distinct CDR3 sequences; about 11% are singletons. About this clonotype itself: This may be a read error: a much more frequent sequence differs by one nucleotide.

The CDR3 length is 14 residues. V lost 5 bases and J 1 base, leaving 11 bases between the germline ends. The rearrangement joins TRBV12-3 or TRBV12-4 to TRBJ2-5; D may be TRBD2 (5 bases). The sample consisted of PBMCs, taken before TCRalphabeta/CD19-depleted stem cell transplant. The clonotype was recovered from a child under two years old with acute myeloid leukemia, due to receive a stem cell transplant. The CDR3 spells CASSISEVQETQYF. CDR3 nucleotide sequence: TGTGCCAGCAGTATTAGCGAGGTCCAAGAGACCCAGTACTTC.